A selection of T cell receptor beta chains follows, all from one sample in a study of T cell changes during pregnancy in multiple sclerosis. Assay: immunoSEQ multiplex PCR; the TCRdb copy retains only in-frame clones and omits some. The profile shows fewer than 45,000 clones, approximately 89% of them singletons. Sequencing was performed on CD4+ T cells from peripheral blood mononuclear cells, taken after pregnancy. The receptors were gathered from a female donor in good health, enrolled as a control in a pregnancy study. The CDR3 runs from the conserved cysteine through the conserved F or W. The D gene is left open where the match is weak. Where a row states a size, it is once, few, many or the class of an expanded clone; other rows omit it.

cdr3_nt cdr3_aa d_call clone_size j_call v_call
TGCGCCAGCAGCTTGGGAGGGGTAGCGGCCACCCGAAATGAGCAGTTCTTC CASSLGGVAATRNEQFF NA NA TRBJ2-1 TRBV5-1
TGTGCCAGCAGCTTGAGGCAGGTAGAAGAAGCTTTCTTT CASSLRQVEEAFF NA NA TRBJ1-1 TRBV5-5
TGCAGCGTTACTAGCGGGGGAGAGACCCAGTACTTC CSVTSGGETQYF TRBD2 NA TRBJ2-5 TRBV29-1
TGTGCCAGCAGCGCAGGGACAGGAAGTTTCTACGAGCAGTACTTC CASSAGTGSFYEQYF TRBD1 once TRBJ2-7 TRBV9
TGTGCCAGCAGCTTGGCCCTTGAAAAACTGTTTTTT CASSLALEKLFF NA NA TRBJ1-4 TRBV5-5
TGTGCCAGCAGTGCGGATACTCTGACTAACACTGAAGCTTTCTTT CASSADTLTNTEAFF NA few TRBJ1-1 TRBV25-1
TGTGCCAGCAGCAAACCTACGGGAGCCGGGGAGCTGTTTTTT CASSKPTGAGELFF NA NA TRBJ2-2 TRBV7-2
TGTGCCAGCAGGGCCGGGACAGGGGTTTACTGGCCCCAGCATTTT CASRAGTGVYWPQHF NA NA TRBJ1-5 TRBV21-1
TGTGCCAGCAGTTTATTGGTGTTTAGGGAGGGACCTAGCAATCAGCCCCAGCATTTT CASSLLVFREGPSNQPQHF NA NA TRBJ1-5 TRBV28
TGTGCCAGCAGTGAATACAGGGTCCCCTCTTACAATGAGCAGTTCTTC CASSEYRVPSYNEQFF NA NA TRBJ2-1 TRBV25-1
TGTGCCAGCAGTTTTTCGGCAGGGGAGACCCAGTACTTC CASSFSAGETQYF NA NA TRBJ2-5 TRBV27
TGTGCCAGCAGCTTTAGGGGTTCAGGTCGGGTGAGAACTGAAGCTTTCTTT CASSFRGSGRVRTEAFF NA NA TRBJ1-1 TRBV7-2
TGTGCCAGCAGCCCAGATGGAAAGACTGGAGGAGAGACCCAGTACTTC CASSPDGKTGGETQYF NA NA TRBJ2-5 TRBV11-2
TGCAGCGTGGTGAGTGGGACAGGGGGACAGCCCCAGCATTTT CSVVSGTGGQPQHF TRBD1 NA TRBJ1-5 TRBV29-1
TGTGCCAGCAGTTTATTTGGCGGGAGGGCTTACGAGCAGTACTTC CASSLFGGRAYEQYF TRBD2 once TRBJ2-7 TRBV27
TGTGCCAGCAGTTTGCGACTAGCGGGAGAACGCAATGAGCAGTTCTTC CASSLRLAGERNEQFF TRBD2 NA TRBJ2-1 TRBV28
TGTGCCAGCAGTTCAAGGGGAACGGCTGGGGCCAACGTCCTGACTTTC CASSSRGTAGANVLTF NA NA TRBJ2-6 TRBV6-5